One sample yielded the 9 T cell receptor beta chains listed below, sequenced in a study of T cell clonality in common variable immunodeficiency (dated by TCRdb to about 2015). Preparation of the library involved the immunoSEQ multiplex PCR assay. As stored in TCRdb, this immuneACCESS dataset retains in-frame rearrangements with V and J assigned. A fraction of the clones does not appear; measured against another copy, unresolved V genes explain less than half of the discrepancy, and the remainder lacks a known reason. For this sample, under 45,000 clones appear and none is a singleton. The ten biggest clones cover more than 1.2% of the sample. Sequenced: peripheral blood mononuclear cells. Source of these receptors: a person aged 18 to 70 in good health.

This clone was counted ten times or more. The CDR3 sequence is CASLRNRDRPYEQYF. CDR3 DNA, as far as it was read: TGTGCCAGCCTCCGAAACCGGGACAGACCCTACGAG. The chain uses TRBV28 and TRBJ2-7; 7 positions match TRBD1. The read finishes 3 residues shy of the CDR3 end, and the germline J gene is used to complete it. This CDR3 spans 15 amino acids. V shed 8 bases and J 2 bases; nucleotides not matched to a gene: 12. Germline V gives CDR1 MDHEN, CDR2 SYDVKM.

The table lists this clone with many counts. At one of its ends the junction is not consistent with the germline gene, which may arise from a read error. The CDR3 end falls 3 residues outside the read, so it is completed with the germline J gene. The J gene is TRBJ2-4, the V gene TRBV2; D not certain. The CDR3 spans 12 residues. Germline V CDR1 and CDR2: SNHLY, FYNNEI. Incomplete CDR3 DNA: TGTGCCAGCAGAGAAGACTCAAACATT. Its translation: CASREDSNI. The full-length CDR3 reads as CASREDSNIQYF.

This clone was seen many times. The sequenced fragment ends 3 residues before the CDR3 boundary, so the rest is inferred from the germline J gene. The V call is TRBV5-4, the J call TRBJ2-3, with D unresolved. V gave up 4 bases and J gave up 5 bases, with 11 bases separating them. The CDR3 runs to 13 residues. The germline V gene has CDR1 SGHNT and CDR2 YYREEE (reference sequence). CDR3 DNA, as far as it was read: TGTGCCAGCAGCATTCCCTCCGGAGATACG. Amino acids: CASSIPSGDT. The whole CDR3 sequence reads CASSIPSGDTQYF. Full variable domain (rest looked up from reference TRBV5-4 and TRBJ2-3): ETGVTQSPTHLIKTRGQQVTLRCSSQSGHNTVSWYQQALGQGPQFIFQYYREEENGRGNFPPRFSGLQFPNYSSELNVNALELDDSALYLCASSIPSGDTQYFGPGTRLTVL.

This clone has at least ten counts. The missing CDR3 end, 3 residues past where the read stops, is filled in from the germline J gene. The V gene is TRBV18, the J gene TRBJ1-3; 9 bases align to TRBD1. The CDR3 consists of 16 residues. Trimming cost V 3 bases and J 1 base; bases outside gene matches: 4. Germline V gene data show CDR1 as KGHSH and CDR2 as LQKENI. CDR3 region: CASSPGTGKSGNTIYF. The part of the CDR3 DNA that was read is TGTGCCAGCTCACCCGGGACAGGGAAATCTGGAAACACC.

A word on this clone: The CDR3 end is not reached by the read, which stops 3 residues before it; the germline J gene fills it in. This chain connects TRBV7-9 to TRBJ1-2; the D gene is possibly TRBD1 (5 bases). The germline gives CDR1 SEHNR, CDR2 FQNEAQ (reference sequence). The CDR3 sequence is 12 residues long. The V gene lost 6 bases and the J gene lost 4 bases, with 9 bases spanning the gap. The part of the CDR3 DNA that was read is TGTGCCAGCAGTTCGGACATCTATGGC. Residues: CASSSDIYG. The complete CDR3 sequence is CASSSDIYGYTF.

This clone was observed at least ten times. The covered CDR3 bases are TGTGCCAGCAGTGAAAACAGGGGGAACTATGGC. Translated, it gives CASSENRGNYG. The CDR3 in full is CASSENRGNYGYTF. This sequence joins TRBV2 and TRBJ1-2, with 8 bases that match TRBD1. Read coverage stops 3 residues before the CDR3 terminus; the germline J gene supplies the remainder. The junction had 1 base not matched to a gene; V was cut back by 2 bases and J by 2 bases. This CDR3 spans 14 amino acids. Germline values: CDR1 SNHLY, CDR2 FYNNEI.

This clone showed up many times. The CDR3 goes on 3 residues after the read ends, and that part is filled in from the germline J gene. The chain links TRBV19 to TRBJ2-2; possible D gene TRBD1, 6 bases. CDR1 and CDR2 from the germline V gene are LNHDA and SQIVND (reference sequence). This CDR3 has 14 residues. V lost 8 bases and J 3 bases, leaving 13 bases between the germline ends. The CDR3 is CASQGQHYTGELFF. The sequenced part of the CDR3 DNA is TGTGCCAGTCAAGGACAGCACTACACCGGGGAG.

This clone has a count of ten or more. The observed sequence ends 3 residues before the CDR3 terminus, with the missing tail filled in from the germline J gene. V gene TRBV7-2 combines with J gene TRBJ2-1; 7 bases match TRBD2. Unmatched junction bases numbered 8, after V lost 5 bases and J lost 7 bases. Germline CDR1 reads SGHTA; CDR2 reads FQGNSA. CDR3 length: 14 residues. CDR3 bases read: TGTGCCAGCAGCCCCTCTGGGGGGGGTAATGAG. Translated, it gives CASSPSGGGNE. The entire CDR3 protein reads CASSPSGGGNEQFF.

The sample holds many counts of this clone. The read terminates 3 residues ahead of where the CDR3 ends, so the germline J gene completes it. The rearrangement uses TRBV28 and TRBJ2-7; the D gene is possibly TRBD1 (6 bases). This CDR3 is built from 15 residues. Germline V gene lookup returns CDR1 MDHEN and CDR2 SYDVKM. V lost 5 bases and J lost 4, with 18 bases in between. The CDR3 loop is CASSPPSTGTYEQYF. Partial CDR3 DNA: TGTGCCAGCAGTCCTCCCTCGACAGGAACTTACGAG.